This entry is about one T cell receptor beta chain. Its target is unknown. The data were taken from a study of cytotoxic CD8 clonotypes in ibrutinib-treated CLL. Looking at the study overall: Response sampling occurred after a median approximately 12 months of treatment (range 6 to 36). General study points: Clonality went up at the time of ibrutinib response, stayed stable in sustained remission, and later dropped back toward its baseline level at progression. Shared public clonotypes were rare, and on treatment they either got smaller or stayed the same.

Clones were sequenced by immunoSEQ multiplex PCR, and TCRdb holds only the in-frame ones, with some missing. The table has nearly 300,000 clones, approximately 76% seen once. V was shortened by 3 bases and J by 1 base, with 10 bases between the two germline ends. CDR3 length equals 16 residues. Germline loops: CDR1 KGHSH, CDR2 LQKENI. The receptor's source is a human donor with chronic lymphocytic leukemia. The source was PBMCs, collected at disease progression, from a patient treated with ibrutinib. The J gene is TRBJ1-6, the V gene TRBV18; tentatively, D is TRBD1 (5 bases). The CDR3 spells CASSPQGRSYNSPLHF. The CDR3 DNA reads TGTGCCAGCTCACCCCAGGGTCGGTCCTATAATTCACCCCTCCACTTT.